This T cell receptor (beta chain) was retrieved from a study of blood T cell repertoires in COVID-19 (dated by TCRdb to about 2020). For the study in its entirety: The collaborator samples originated in the United States, Italy and Spain and spanned the acute and convalescent phases of COVID-19. The repertoires were made available in a free public database intended to serve as a resource for research on the immune response to SARS-CoV-2. The dataset comprised deeply sampled blood TCRbeta repertoires from subjects exposed to, actively infected with, or recovered from COVID-19. The material from the prospective study consisted of cDNA or gDNA derived from T cells, B-cell-depleted T cells, or PBMCs. Where available, HLA class I and class II types were taken from metadata supplied by the sample provider and were not determined by assay-based typing. Samples came from the ongoing ImmuneRACE study (first 160 participants) plus 1,254 subjects from 6 global collaborators. The sample metadata nearly always contained a de-identified subject ID, COVID-19 status, age in years and sex. Findings and caveats that apply to the study as a whole: Clinical and demographic metadata were provided uncurated, with the amount varying by source and participant.

Whole blood was collected in K2EDTA tubes by collaborating institutions according to the institutions' own protocols. For TCRbeta analysis, collaborators shipped samples in one of three forms: frozen whole blood, isolated PBMCs, or DNA extracted from either of those sample types. CDR1 and CDR2 are read off the germline V gene as MDHEN and SYDVKM. After removal of 7 bases from V and 10 bases from J, the junction retains 5 bases not matched to a gene. The CDR3 contains 11 residues, cysteine and phenylalanine counted. The DNA shown is the 33-base CDR3, in frame from base 1. TCRbeta CDR3 regions were amplified from genomic DNA by means of the immunoSEQ Assay, a bias-controlled multiplex PCR. The study's processing was this. Within the assay, amplification of reference gene primers was used to estimate how many nucleated cells each sample contained. To quantify the absolute abundance of each unique TCRbeta CDR3 rearrangement, sequence reads were collapsed and filtered. For each sample, productive Simpson clonality was calculated as the square root of Simpson's diversity index across productive rearrangements. Imported from immuneACCESS, the table was reduced by TCRdb to in-frame sequences with V and J called. These copies leave out some clones; in studies compared against another copy, an unresolved V gene accounts for under half, and the cause of the remainder is not known. V and J calls and clone size are as listed in that table; D and trimming were resolved from the DNA. In this sample the table shows under 200,000 clones, about 80% of which occur a single time. Around 2.4% of the sample comes from the top ten.

Turning to this clone: It lacks a known antigen. The input lacks base qualities; no much larger clone sits a single base away.

The receptor was isolated from a human donor with acute or convalescent COVID-19. The donor label of this sample is uncertain. Sequencing was carried out using peripheral blood. This sequence uses TRBV28 and TRBJ2-7, with 9 central nucleotides matching TRBD1. The nucleotides read TGTGCCAGCACCGCGGGACAGGGACAGTACTTC. This is translated as CASTAGQGQYF.